One sample yielded the 17 T cell receptor beta chains listed below, sequenced in a study of blood T cell repertoires in COVID-19. This table comes from immunoSEQ multiplex PCR, and its TCRdb copy is limited to in-frame clones, with some not included. This sample has approximately 150,000 clones, with 80% to 90% found just once. Specimen: PBMCs or T cells enriched from blood (not recorded which). These receptors all stem from a man between 35 and 55 years old with acute COVID-19.

The rearrangement joins TRBV7-4 to TRBJ2-3; 8 bases are a match to TRBD1. Germline CDR1 reads SGHVT; CDR2 reads SQSDAQ. The CDR3 is made up of 16 amino acids. V trimming: 0 bases; J trimming: 3 bases; junction bases outside the gene matches: 5. The chain's CDR3 is CASSLAPTGGTDTQYF. The CDR3 DNA is TGTGCCAGCAGCTTAGCCCCTACAGGGGGGACAGATACGCAGTATTTT. Complete variable domain (other parts from reference TRBV7-4 and TRBJ2-3): GAGVSQSPRYKVAKRGRDVALRCDSISGHVTLYWYRQTLGQGSEVLTYSQSDAQRDKSGRPSGRFSAERPERSVSTLKIQRTEQGDSAVYLCASSLAPTGGTDTQYFGPGTRLTVL.

This sequence joins TRBV9 and TRBJ2-1; a possible D gene is TRBD2 (5 bases). Germline V gene lookup returns CDR1 SGDLS and CDR2 YYNGEE. This CDR3 has 13 residues. With 0 bases removed from V and 7 bases from J, the gap between germline ends came to 8 bases. The CDR3 DNA follows: TGTGCCAGCAGCGTAGCTAGAGGGAATGAGCAGTTCTTC. It translates to CASSVARGNEQFF.

This clone appeared once. The chain carries TRBV7-3 and TRBJ1-1; 8 nucleotides agree with TRBD1. The germline CDR1 and CDR2 sequences are SGHTA and FQGTGA. This CDR3 is built from 16 residues. V lost 5 bases, J lost 1 base, and 9 bases stayed unmatched. For the CDR3, the DNA is TGTGCCAGCAGCCTCGGGACAGGCACGGGGAACACTGAAGCTTTCTTT. Translation: CASSLGTGTGNTEAFF.

The V call is TRBV6-5, the J call TRBJ1-1; TRBD1 is a possible D gene (5 bases). The CDR3 sequence is 13 residues long. CDR1 and CDR2 (germline): MNHEY, SVGAGI. Trimming stripped 2 bases from V and 3 bases from J, with 7 bases between. In DNA, the CDR3 is TGTGCCAGCAGTTACGGGGGGGACACTGAAGCTTTCTTT. It translates to CASSYGGDTEAFF.

The V and J genes are TRBV10-3 and TRBJ2-1; the match to TRBD2 covers 9 bases. Germline V gene lookup returns CDR1 ENHRY and CDR2 SYGVKD. CDR3 length: 15 amino acids. The junction had 4 bases not matched to a gene; V was cut back by 0 bases and J by 7 bases. In DNA form, the CDR3 reads TGTGCCATCAGTGAGTCGACGACTAGCGGTAATGAGCAGTTCTTC. Encoded protein: CAISESTTSGNEQFF.

The V call is TRBV6-5, the J call TRBJ2-1, with D unclear. This CDR3 is 14 amino acids long. Per the germline V gene, CDR1 is MNHEY and CDR2 is SVGAGI. V lost 8 bases and J lost 6, with 17 bases in between. CDR3 sequence (DNA): TGTGCCAGCGCGGTTCTTCCCCCCCCCAATGAGCAGTTCTTC. It yields the protein CASAVLPPPNEQFF.

The rearrangement joins TRBV5-1 to TRBJ2-2; the match to TRBD1 covers 7 bases. V shed 3 bases and J 7 bases; nucleotides not matched to a gene: 9. This CDR3 has 15 amino acids. Germline CDR1 SGHRS, CDR2 YFSETQ. This CDR3 is CASSYQQGSDGELFF. DNA for the CDR3: TGCGCCAGCAGCTACCAACAGGGGTCGGACGGGGAGCTGTTTTTT. Combining the CDR3 with reference TRBV5-1 and TRBJ2-2 gives the whole variable domain KAGVTQTPRYLIKTRGQQVTLSCSPISGHRSVSWYQQTPGQGLQFLFEYFSETQRNKGNFPGRFSGRQFSNSRSEMNVSTLELGDSALYLCASSYQQGSDGELFFGEGSRLTVL.

The chain joins TRBV28 to TRBJ2-3; TRBD2 agrees at 7 bases. This CDR3 has 17 residues. Germline CDR1 reads MDHEN; CDR2 reads SYDVKM. V gave up 2 bases and J gave up 3 bases; unmatched junction bases: 11. The CDR3 region has the DNA TGTGCCAGCAGTTTAAGGGCGGGAGAGTTCAGAACAGATACGCAGTATTTT. Translating it yields CASSLRAGEFRTDTQYF.

The J gene is TRBJ1-1, the V gene TRBV19; 9 bases agree with TRBD1. The germline gives CDR1 LNHDA, CDR2 SQIVND (reference sequence). The J segment lost 0 bases and the V segment lost 6 bases, leaving 2 bases of the junction unmatched. The length of the CDR3 is 14 residues. The DNA of the CDR3 is TGTGCCAGTAGCCGGGACAGGGTGAACACTGAAGCTTTCTTT. Amino acid sequence: CASSRDRVNTEAFF.

This clone has a handful of counts. This sequence joins TRBV10-3 and TRBJ1-1, with 9 bases aligning to TRBD1. With V trimmed by 8 bases and J by 10 bases, 8 bases remained unmatched. This CDR3 has 12 residues. The V gene's germline CDR1 is ENHRY and CDR2 SYGVKD. The CDR3 spells CAIQQGANGAFF. CDR3 bases: TGTGCCATCCAACAGGGGGCTAACGGAGCTTTCTTT.

V usage is TRBV11-3 and J usage is TRBJ2-2, with a possible D match to TRBD2 (6 bases). V shed 1 base and J shed 5 bases, with 8 bases lying between them. Germline V gene lookup returns CDR1 SGHNT and CDR2 YENEEA. The length of the CDR3 is 14 residues. The CDR3 spells CASSLGGETGELFF. Written as DNA, the CDR3 is TGTGCCAGCAGCTTAGGCGGGGAGACCGGGGAGCTGTTTTTT.

Details on this clone: Other nucleotide sequences from this sample produce the same CDR3. The chain employs TRBV5-4 and TRBJ2-7; 9 positions agree with TRBD2. CDR1 is SGHNT and CDR2 is YYREEE in the germline V gene (reference sequence). J lost 4 bases, V lost 4 bases, and 9 bases had no gene match. This CDR3 has 15 residues. DNA for the CDR3: TGTGCCAGCAGCCCCCCGACTAGCGGAGCTTACGAGCAGTACTTC. Encoded protein: CASSPPTSGAYEQYF.

This clone was seen more than once but under ten times. Other DNA sequences in this sample translate to the same CDR3. The chain joins TRBV5-1 to TRBJ1-5; D not certain. The V gene lost 0 bases and the J gene lost 4 bases, with 5 bases spanning the gap. CDR1 and CDR2 from the germline V gene are SGHRS and YFSETQ. The CDR3 consists of 13 residues. DNA of the CDR3: TGCGCCAGCAGCTTGGCGGGTAATCAGCCCCAGCATTTT. It codes for CASSLAGNQPQHF.

Worth noting for this clone: This CDR3 is also generated by other DNA sequences in the sample. This chain links TRBV2 with TRBJ1-1; maybe TRBD1 (6 bases). The CDR3 is made up of 13 amino acids. The V gene lost 3 bases and the J gene lost 6 bases, with 11 bases spanning the gap. CDR1 and CDR2 (germline): SNHLY, FYNNEI. CDR3 coding DNA: TGTGCCAGCAGTGAGGGGGCAGGGGCTGAAGCTTTCTTT. Translated, it gives CASSEGAGAEAFF.

V usage is TRBV30 and J usage is TRBJ1-2, with 11 positions matching TRBD1. Germline V gives CDR1 GTSNPN, CDR2 SVGIG (reference sequence). The CDR3 consists of 15 residues. The V and J ends lost 2 bases and 4 bases, in that order; junction bases with no gene match: 6. The CDR3 DNA reads as TGTGCCTGGAGTCCAACCGGGACAGGGGGCTATGGCTACACCTTC. Its translation: CAWSPTGTGGYGYTF.

The gene calls are TRBV6-5 and TRBJ2-1; 8 nucleotides line up with TRBD2. CDR3 size: 15 residues. V was pared by 5 bases and J by 5 bases, with 8 bases of the junction left unmatched. Looked up from germline, CDR1 is MNHEY and CDR2 is SVGAGI. CDR3 in amino acids: CASSPGREPDNEQFF. CDR3 nucleotide sequence: TGTGCCAGCAGTCCCGGGAGGGAGCCGGACAATGAGCAGTTCTTC.

The genes are TRBV7-2 and TRBJ2-7, with a tentative D call TRBD1 (5 bases). The CDR3 loop spans 14 amino acids. V was pared by 1 base and J by 3 bases, with 10 bases between. Germline V gives CDR1 SGHTA, CDR2 FQGNSA. The CDR3 region is CASSLGGRDYEQYF. The CDR3 DNA is TGTGCCAGCAGCTTAGGGGGCAGGGACTACGAGCAGTACTTC.